The rows below give T cell receptor beta chains drawn from one sample of a study of blood T cell repertoires in COVID-19. Sequencing used immunoSEQ multiplex PCR; TCRdb keeps in-frame clones, though not all of them. The sample gives over 350,000 clones, around nine tenths of which show up once; 0.95% to 1% is in the top ten. The material sequenced was PBMCs or T cells enriched from blood (not recorded which). The receptor source for this set is a woman aged 25 to 45 with acute COVID-19. The CDR3 runs from the conserved cysteine through the conserved F or W. Each record gives: V gene, CDR3 protein.

V gene: TRBV2; CDR3 protein: CASRTGGGTEAFF
V gene: TRBV2; CDR3 protein: CASDGGTGGYEQYF
V gene: TRBV10-2; CDR3 protein: CASSEYPPVLSYNEQFF
V gene: TRBV9; CDR3 protein: CASSVTGTSGLDTQYF
V gene: TRBV15; CDR3 protein: CATSNRVSSNQPQHF
V gene: TRBV5-1; CDR3 protein: CASSLEGGGTEAFF
V gene: TRBV4-3; CDR3 protein: CASSQDLSAGGFSGEKLFF
V gene: TRBV7-6; CDR3 protein: CASTMGTGNEQFF
V gene: TRBV11-2; CDR3 protein: CASSVAAGGPGDTQYF
V gene: TRBV29-1; CDR3 protein: CSVWTGNYEQYF
V gene: TRBV24-1; CDR3 protein: CATSDSVLRDRDNNEQFF
V gene: TRBV7-3; CDR3 protein: CASSVGTSGGGTDTQYF
V gene: TRBV30; CDR3 protein: CAWMGSRRGPKETQYF
V gene: TRBV13; CDR3 protein: CASNQGARVTEAFF
V gene: TRBV5-8; CDR3 protein: CASSQTPGQGSAKETQYF
V gene: TRBV29-1; CDR3 protein: CSVVVLAGVSTDTQYF
V gene: TRBV25-1; CDR3 protein: CASSLKRQGNEKLFF
V gene: TRBV19; CDR3 protein: CASRPVTLSVGYTF
V gene: TRBV12-3/TRBV12-4; CDR3 protein: CASGGQAVDTQYF
V gene: TRBV29-1; CDR3 protein: CSVSGGTSGNTIYF